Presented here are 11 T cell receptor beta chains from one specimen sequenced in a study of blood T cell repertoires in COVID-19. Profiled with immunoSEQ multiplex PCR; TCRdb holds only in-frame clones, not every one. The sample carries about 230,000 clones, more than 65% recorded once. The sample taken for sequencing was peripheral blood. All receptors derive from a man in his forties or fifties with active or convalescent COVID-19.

CDR3 sequence reads: CASSDRGGNQPQHF. As DNA, the CDR3 is TGTGCCAGTAGCGACAGGGGAGGCAATCAGCCCCAGCATTTT. The rearrangement joins TRBV19 to TRBJ1-5; 8 nucleotides agree with TRBD1. The germline V gene has CDR1 LNHDA and CDR2 SQIVND (reference sequence). This CDR3 comprises 14 residues. J lost 2 bases, V lost 6 bases, and 3 bases had no gene match.

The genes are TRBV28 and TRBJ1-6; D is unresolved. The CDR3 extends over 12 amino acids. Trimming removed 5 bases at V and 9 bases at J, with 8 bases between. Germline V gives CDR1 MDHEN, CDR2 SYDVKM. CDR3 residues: CASSPQISPLHF. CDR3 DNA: TGTGCCAGCAGTCCTCAGATTTCACCCCTCCACTTT.

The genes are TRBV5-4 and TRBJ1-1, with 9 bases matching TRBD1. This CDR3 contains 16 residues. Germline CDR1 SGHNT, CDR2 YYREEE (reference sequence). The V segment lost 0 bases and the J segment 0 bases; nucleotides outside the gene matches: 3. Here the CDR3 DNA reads TGTGCCAGCAGCTTGGGGGGACAGGGTATGAACACTGAAGCTTTCTTT. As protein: CASSLGGQGMNTEAFF. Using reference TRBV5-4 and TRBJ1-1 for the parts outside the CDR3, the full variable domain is ETGVTQSPTHLIKTRGQQVTLRCSSQSGHNTVSWYQQALGQGPQFIFQYYREEENGRGNFPPRFSGLQFPNYSSELNVNALELDDSALYLCASSLGGQGMNTEAFFGQGTRLTVV.

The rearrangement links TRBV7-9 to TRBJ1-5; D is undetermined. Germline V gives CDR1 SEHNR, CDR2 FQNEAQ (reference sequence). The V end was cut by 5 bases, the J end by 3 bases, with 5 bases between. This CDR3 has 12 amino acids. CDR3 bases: TGTGCCAGCAGCCCAAACAATCAGCCCCAGCATTTT. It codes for CASSPNNQPQHF.

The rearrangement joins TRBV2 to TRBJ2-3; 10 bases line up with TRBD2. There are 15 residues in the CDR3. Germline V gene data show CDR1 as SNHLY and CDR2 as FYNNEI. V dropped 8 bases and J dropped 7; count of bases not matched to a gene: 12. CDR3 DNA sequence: TGTGCCAGCGCGGGAGAAGCGGGGGGGCTAAATACGCAGTATTTT. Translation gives CASAGEAGGLNTQYF.

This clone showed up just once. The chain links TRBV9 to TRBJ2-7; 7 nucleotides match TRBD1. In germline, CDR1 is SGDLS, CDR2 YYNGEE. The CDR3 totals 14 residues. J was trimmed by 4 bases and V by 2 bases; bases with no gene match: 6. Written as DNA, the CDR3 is TGTGCCAGCAGCGTTGGGACAGTGGGTTACGAGCAGTACTTC. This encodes CASSVGTVGYEQYF.

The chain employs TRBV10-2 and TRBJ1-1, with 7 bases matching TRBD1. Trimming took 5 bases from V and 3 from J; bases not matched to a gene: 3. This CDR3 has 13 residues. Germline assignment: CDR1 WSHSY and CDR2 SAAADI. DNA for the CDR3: TGCGCCAGCAGTTCTACAGGGGACACTGAAGCTTTCTTT. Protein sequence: CASSSTGDTEAFF.

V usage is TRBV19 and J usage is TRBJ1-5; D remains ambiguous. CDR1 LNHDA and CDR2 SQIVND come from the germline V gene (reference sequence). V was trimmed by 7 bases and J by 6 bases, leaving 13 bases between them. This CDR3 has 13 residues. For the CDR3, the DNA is TGTGCCAGTACTCCGAGCGTGGGTCAGCCCCAGCATTTT. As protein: CASTPSVGQPQHF.

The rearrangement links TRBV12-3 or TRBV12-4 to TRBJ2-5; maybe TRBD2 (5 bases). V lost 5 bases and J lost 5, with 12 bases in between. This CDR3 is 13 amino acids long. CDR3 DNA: TGTGCCAGCAGTAGGACTTTTGGGGAGACCCAGTACTTC. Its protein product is CASSRTFGETQYF.

The CDR3 spells CASSQKSLQGNEQFF. For the CDR3, the DNA is TGTGCCAGCAGCCAGAAAAGTCTACAGGGCAATGAGCAGTTCTTC. This rearrangement joins TRBV4-2 to TRBJ2-1; D may be TRBD1 (6 bases). Trimming took off 3 bases at V and 6 bases at J, with 15 bases between the two ends. This CDR3 region has 15 residues. CDR1 is LGHNA, CDR2 YNFKEQ, per germline.

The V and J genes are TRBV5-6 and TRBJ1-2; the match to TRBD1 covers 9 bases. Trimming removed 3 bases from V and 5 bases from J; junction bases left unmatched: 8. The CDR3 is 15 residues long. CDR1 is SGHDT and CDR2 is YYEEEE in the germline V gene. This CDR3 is CASSSRTGDLYGYTF. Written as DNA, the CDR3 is TGTGCCAGCAGCTCACGGACAGGGGATTTGTATGGCTACACCTTC.